A selection of T cell receptor beta chains follows, all from one sample in a study of blood T cell repertoires in COVID-19. Generated by immunoSEQ multiplex PCR, the TCRdb table keeps only in-frame clones and is missing some. This table holds approximately 280,000 clones, around 85% found once. Sequencing was done on a sample of peripheral blood. The receptors come from a woman between 65 and 79 years old with acute or convalescent COVID-19. Both conserved end residues are part of each CDR3. Fields, in order: V gene, J gene, D gene, clone size, CDR3 protein, CDR3 DNA. The D gene is left open where the match is weak. Not all rows give a size; the values are once, few, many and, for expanded clones, a class.

v_call: TRBV2
j_call: TRBJ1-4
d_call: TRBD1
clone_size: NA
cdr3_aa: CASSDRTGEAKLFF
cdr3_nt: TGTGCCAGCAGTGATAGAACAGGGGAGGCAAAACTGTTTTTT

v_call: TRBV7-6
j_call: TRBJ1-2
d_call: TRBD1
clone_size: NA
cdr3_aa: CASSPTGDYGYTF
cdr3_nt: TGTGCCAGCAGTCCCACAGGGGACTATGGCTACACCTTC

v_call: TRBV5-1
j_call: TRBJ1-2
d_call: NA
clone_size: once
cdr3_aa: CASSSSQGGGIYGYTF
cdr3_nt: TGCGCCAGCAGCTCTTCACAGGGTGGAGGTATCTATGGCTACACCTTC

v_call: TRBV7-8
j_call: TRBJ2-3
d_call: TRBD2
clone_size: NA
cdr3_aa: CASSFSGWGADTQYF
cdr3_nt: TGTGCCAGCAGCTTTAGCGGGTGGGGCGCAGATACGCAGTATTTT

v_call: TRBV18
j_call: TRBJ2-7
d_call: TRBD1
clone_size: NA
cdr3_aa: CASSPTVSTGVEQYF
cdr3_nt: TGTGCCAGCTCTCCGACCGTGTCGACAGGGGTCGAGCAGTACTTC

v_call: TRBV11-3
j_call: TRBJ2-1
d_call: NA
clone_size: NA
cdr3_aa: CASSTHNRFNEQFF
cdr3_nt: TGTGCCAGCAGTACTCATAACAGATTCAATGAGCAGTTCTTC

v_call: TRBV6-5
j_call: TRBJ1-1
d_call: TRBD1
clone_size: few
cdr3_aa: CASSFLGQGGEAFF
cdr3_nt: TGTGCCAGCAGTTTCCTTGGACAGGGCGGTGAAGCTTTCTTT

v_call: TRBV29-1
j_call: TRBJ1-2
d_call: NA
clone_size: NA
cdr3_aa: CSVGVSGRGGYGYTF
cdr3_nt: TGCAGCGTTGGAGTTTCGGGTAGGGGCGGCTATGGCTACACCTTC

v_call: TRBV5-1
j_call: TRBJ1-4
d_call: NA
clone_size: NA
cdr3_aa: CASSPQRSGEKLFF
cdr3_nt: TGCGCCAGCAGCCCGCAAAGGTCGGGGGAAAAACTGTTTTTT

v_call: TRBV4-1
j_call: TRBJ1-5
d_call: NA
clone_size: NA
cdr3_aa: CASSQEPSDQPQHF
cdr3_nt: TGCGCCAGCAGCCAAGAACCTAGCGATCAGCCCCAGCATTTT

v_call: TRBV20-1
j_call: TRBJ2-7
d_call: NA
clone_size: once
cdr3_aa: CSASSAGQRGAQYF
cdr3_nt: TGCAGTGCTAGTAGTGCGGGACAGCGAGGAGCGCAGTACTTC

v_call: TRBV6-1
j_call: TRBJ1-1
d_call: NA
clone_size: few
cdr3_aa: CASSEHGTEAFF
cdr3_nt: TGTGCCAGCAGTGAACATGGCACCGAAGCTTTCTTT

v_call: TRBV7-2
j_call: TRBJ2-1
d_call: TRBD2
clone_size: once
cdr3_aa: CASSEWRGSNNEQFF
cdr3_nt: TGTGCCAGCAGCGAGTGGCGGGGGTCGAACAATGAGCAGTTCTTC

v_call: TRBV9
j_call: TRBJ2-3
d_call: TRBD1
clone_size: NA
cdr3_aa: CASSDRTGGADTQYF
cdr3_nt: TGTGCCAGCAGCGATCGGACAGGGGGAGCAGATACGCAGTATTTT

v_call: TRBV18
j_call: TRBJ1-3
d_call: NA
clone_size: NA
cdr3_aa: CASSPNRAGGNTIYF
cdr3_nt: TGTGCCAGCTCGCCCAACAGGGCGGGTGGAAACACCATATATTTT

v_call: TRBV9
j_call: TRBJ1-2
d_call: NA
clone_size: NA
cdr3_aa: CASSPDTYRVGYTF
cdr3_nt: TGTGCCAGCAGCCCAGACACATACAGGGTAGGCTACACCTTC

v_call: TRBV7-2
j_call: TRBJ2-1
d_call: TRBD2
clone_size: NA
cdr3_aa: CASSLELGSGGAENEQFF
cdr3_nt: TGTGCCAGCAGCTTAGAATTAGGGAGCGGGGGGGCCGAGAATGAGCAGTTCTTC

v_call: TRBV2
j_call: TRBJ1-6
d_call: TRBD1
clone_size: few
cdr3_aa: CASSGGTGRSSYNSPLHF
cdr3_nt: TGTGCCAGCAGTGGAGGGACAGGGCGTAGCTCCTATAATTCACCCCTCCACTTT

v_call: TRBV5-5
j_call: TRBJ1-5
d_call: NA
clone_size: once
cdr3_aa: CASSGGVGAVNQPQHF
cdr3_nt: TGTGCCAGCAGCGGTGGAGTAGGAGCAGTCAATCAGCCCCAGCATTTT

v_call: TRBV12-3/TRBV12-4
j_call: TRBJ2-5
d_call: NA
clone_size: NA
cdr3_aa: CASSQGGTQYF
cdr3_nt: TGTGCCAGCAGCCAGGGGGGGACCCAGTACTTC

v_call: TRBV5-1
j_call: TRBJ2-1
d_call: TRBD1
clone_size: NA
cdr3_aa: CASSSPGQGFNEQFF
cdr3_nt: TGCGCCAGCAGCTCGCCGGGACAGGGGTTCAATGAGCAGTTCTTC

v_call: TRBV7-3
j_call: TRBJ1-6
d_call: NA
clone_size: once
cdr3_aa: CASSLNSYSPLHF
cdr3_nt: TGTGCCAGCAGCTTAAACAGCTATTCACCCCTCCACTTT

v_call: TRBV7-6
j_call: TRBJ2-7
d_call: TRBD2
clone_size: NA
cdr3_aa: CASSLGTSGLNEQYF
cdr3_nt: TGTGCCAGCAGCTTAGGAACTAGCGGGCTCAACGAGCAGTACTTC

v_call: TRBV18
j_call: TRBJ1-5
d_call: NA
clone_size: NA
cdr3_aa: CASSRGGGNQPQHF
cdr3_nt: TGTGCCAGCTCACGGGGAGGAGGCAATCAGCCCCAGCATTTT

v_call: TRBV7-9
j_call: TRBJ1-2
d_call: NA
clone_size: NA
cdr3_aa: CASSSAARRGYTF
cdr3_nt: TGTGCCAGCAGCTCCGCGGCGCGGCGTGGCTACACCTTC